This T cell receptor beta chain was profiled in a study of CD8 T cells in ankylosing spondylitis. Broader study findings: Earlier studies detected some motif variants in reactive arthritis synovial fluid and blood. A TCR beta motif of about eight highly homologous variants appeared characteristic of ankylosing spondylitis blood.

For this clonotype: No antigen is known for it. The germline gene is not matched at one end of the junction; a read error may be the cause.

TCRdb re-derived calls from the 5' RACE reads in MiXCR, one entry per CDR3 protein. The sample consists of some 700,000 distinct CDR3 sequences, 19% of them appearing once. The sample consisted of blood, either unsorted or a sorted T cell fraction (not recorded which). The origin of this receptor is a male donor with ankylosing spondylitis.

CDR3 DNA: TGTGCTAGCAGCTTGGAACAGGGGGACCACGAGCAGTACTTC. Residues: CASSLEQGDHEQYF. V usage is TRBV7-7 and J usage is TRBJ2-7; 8 positions agree with TRBD1. In germline, CDR1 is SSHAT, CDR2 FNYEAQ (reference sequence). The CDR3 is made up of 14 amino acids. Supplemented by reference TRBV7-7 and TRBJ2-7, the full variable domain reads GAGVSQSPRYKVTKRGQDVTLRCDPISSHATLYWYQQALGQGPEFLTYFNYEAQPDKSGLPSDRFSAERPEGSISTLTIQRTEQRDSAMYRCASSLEQGDHEQYFGPGTRLTVT.